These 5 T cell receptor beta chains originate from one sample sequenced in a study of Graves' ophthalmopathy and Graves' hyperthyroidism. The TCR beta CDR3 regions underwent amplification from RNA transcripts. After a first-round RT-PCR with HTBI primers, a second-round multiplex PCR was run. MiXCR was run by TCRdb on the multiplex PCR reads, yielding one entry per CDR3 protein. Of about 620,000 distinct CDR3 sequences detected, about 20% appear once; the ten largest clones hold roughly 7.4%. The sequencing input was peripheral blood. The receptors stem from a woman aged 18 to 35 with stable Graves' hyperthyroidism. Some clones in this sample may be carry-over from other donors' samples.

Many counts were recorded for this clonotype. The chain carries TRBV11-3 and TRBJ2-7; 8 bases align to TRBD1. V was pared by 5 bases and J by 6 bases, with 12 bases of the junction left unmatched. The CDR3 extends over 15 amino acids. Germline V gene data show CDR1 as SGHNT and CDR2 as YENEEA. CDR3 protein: CASSAGTGDLREQYF. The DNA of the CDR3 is TGTGCCAGCAGCGCCGGGACAGGTGACCTTCGCGAGCAGTACTTC.

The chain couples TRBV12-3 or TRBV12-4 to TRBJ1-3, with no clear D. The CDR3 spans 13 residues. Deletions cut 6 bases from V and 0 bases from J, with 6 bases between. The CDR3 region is CASRIYSGNTIYF. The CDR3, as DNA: TGTGCCAGCAGAATATACTCTGGAAACACCATATATTTT.

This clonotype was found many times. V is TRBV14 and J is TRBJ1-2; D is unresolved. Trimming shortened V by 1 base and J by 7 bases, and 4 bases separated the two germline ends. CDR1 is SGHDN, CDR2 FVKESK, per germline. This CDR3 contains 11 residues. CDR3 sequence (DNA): TGTGCCAGCAGCCAAGGAACTGGCTACACCTTC. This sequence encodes CASSQGTGYTF.

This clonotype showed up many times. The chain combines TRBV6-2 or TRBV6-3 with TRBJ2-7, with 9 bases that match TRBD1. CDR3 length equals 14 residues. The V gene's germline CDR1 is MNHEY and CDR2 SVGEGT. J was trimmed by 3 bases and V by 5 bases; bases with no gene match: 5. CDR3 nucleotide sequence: TGTGCCAGCAGTCGGACAGGGGTGGGCTACGAGCAGTACTTC. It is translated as CASSRTGVGYEQYF.

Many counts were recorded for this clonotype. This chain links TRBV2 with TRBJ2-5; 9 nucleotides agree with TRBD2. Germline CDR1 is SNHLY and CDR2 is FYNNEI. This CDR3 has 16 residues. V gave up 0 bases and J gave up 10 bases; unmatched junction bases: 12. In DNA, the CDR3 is TGTGCCAGCAGTGAAGCGCGCGGAGCGGGGGGCTCTGACCAGTACTTC. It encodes CASSEARGAGGSDQYF.